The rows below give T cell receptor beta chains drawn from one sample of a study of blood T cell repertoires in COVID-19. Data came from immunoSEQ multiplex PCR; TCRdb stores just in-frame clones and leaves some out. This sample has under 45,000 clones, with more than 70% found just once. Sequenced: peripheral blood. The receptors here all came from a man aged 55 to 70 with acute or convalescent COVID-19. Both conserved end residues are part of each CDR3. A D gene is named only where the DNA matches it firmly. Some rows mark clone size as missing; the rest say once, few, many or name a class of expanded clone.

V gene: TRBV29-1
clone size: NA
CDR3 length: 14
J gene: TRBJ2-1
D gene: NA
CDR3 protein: CSASAGTRPNEQFF
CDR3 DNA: TGCAGCGCTTCCGCCGGGACACGGCCAAATGAGCAGTTCTTC

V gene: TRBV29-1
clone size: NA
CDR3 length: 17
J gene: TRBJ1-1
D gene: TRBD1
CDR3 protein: CSAKPQGASSMNTEAFF
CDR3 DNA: TGCAGCGCCAAACCCCAGGGGGCTTCTTCCATGAACACTGAAGCTTTCTTT

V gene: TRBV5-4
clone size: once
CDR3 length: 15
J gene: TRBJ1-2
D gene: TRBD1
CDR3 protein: CASSSGQGAVYGYTF
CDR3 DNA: TGTGCCAGCAGCTCGGGACAGGGGGCGGTCTATGGCTACACCTTC

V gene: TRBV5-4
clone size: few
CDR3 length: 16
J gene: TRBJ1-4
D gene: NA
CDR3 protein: CASSDSRAATNEKLFF
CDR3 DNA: TGTGCCAGCAGCGACTCCAGGGCTGCAACTAATGAAAAACTGTTTTTT

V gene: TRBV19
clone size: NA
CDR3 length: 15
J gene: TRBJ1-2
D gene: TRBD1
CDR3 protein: CASSPRNTGGAGYTF
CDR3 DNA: TGTGCCAGTAGTCCCCGGAATACAGGGGGCGCGGGCTACACCTTC

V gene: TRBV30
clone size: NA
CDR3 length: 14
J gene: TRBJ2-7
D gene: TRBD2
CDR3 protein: CAWRREKSSYEQYF
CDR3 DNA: TGTGCCTGGAGGCGGGAGAAGTCCTCCTACGAGCAGTACTTC

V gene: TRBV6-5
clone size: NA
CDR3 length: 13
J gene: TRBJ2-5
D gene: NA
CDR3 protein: CASRGSSEWAQYF
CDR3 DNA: TGTGCCAGCAGAGGGAGTTCTGAGTGGGCCCAGTACTTC

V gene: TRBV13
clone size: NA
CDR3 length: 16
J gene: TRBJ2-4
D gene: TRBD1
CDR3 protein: CASKDRGTLAKNIQYF
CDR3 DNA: TGTGCCAGCAAGGACAGGGGGACACTAGCCAAAAACATTCAGTACTTC

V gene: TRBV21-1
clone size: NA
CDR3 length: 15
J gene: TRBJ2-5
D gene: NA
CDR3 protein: CASSKGSPGGETQYF
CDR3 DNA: TGTGCCAGCAGCAAAGGGTCCCCCGGGGGGGAGACCCAGTACTTC

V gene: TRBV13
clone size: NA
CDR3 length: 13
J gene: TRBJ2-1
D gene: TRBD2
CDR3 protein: CASSYGLAYEQFF
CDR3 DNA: TGTGCCAGCAGCTACGGACTAGCGTATGAGCAGTTCTTC

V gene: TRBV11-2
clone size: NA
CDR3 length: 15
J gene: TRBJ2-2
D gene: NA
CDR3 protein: CASSFVRGSGGELFF
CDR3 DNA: TGTGCCAGCAGCTTCGTCCGGGGGTCGGGTGGGGAGCTGTTTTTT

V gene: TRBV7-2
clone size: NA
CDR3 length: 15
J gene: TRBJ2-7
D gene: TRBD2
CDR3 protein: CASSPPGLASYEQYF
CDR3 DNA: TGTGCCAGCAGCCCGCCGGGACTAGCCTCCTACGAGCAGTACTTC

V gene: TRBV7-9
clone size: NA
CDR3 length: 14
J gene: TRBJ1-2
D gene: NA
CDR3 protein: CASSRATVDYGYTF
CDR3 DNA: TGTGCCAGCAGCCGAGCGACTGTTGACTATGGCTACACCTTC

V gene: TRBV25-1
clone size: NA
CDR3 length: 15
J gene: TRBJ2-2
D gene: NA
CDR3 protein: CASSESPGEGGELFF
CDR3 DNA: TGTGCCAGCAGTGAATCCCCAGGGGAGGGCGGGGAGCTGTTTTTT

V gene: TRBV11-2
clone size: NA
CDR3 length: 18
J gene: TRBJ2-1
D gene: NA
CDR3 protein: CASSLVRGRTSSYNEQFF
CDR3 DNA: TGTGCCAGCAGCTTAGTTAGAGGTAGAACGAGCTCCTACAATGAGCAGTTCTTC

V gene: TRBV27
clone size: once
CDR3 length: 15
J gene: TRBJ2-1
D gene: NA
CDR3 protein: CASSGRDFNYNEQFF
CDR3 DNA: TGTGCCAGCAGTGGCCGGGACTTTAACTACAATGAGCAGTTCTTC

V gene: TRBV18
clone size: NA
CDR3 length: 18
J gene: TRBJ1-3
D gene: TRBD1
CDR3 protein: CASSQKDRITNSGNTIYF
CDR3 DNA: TGTGCCAGCTCACAAAAGGACAGGATCACTAACTCTGGAAACACCATATATTTT

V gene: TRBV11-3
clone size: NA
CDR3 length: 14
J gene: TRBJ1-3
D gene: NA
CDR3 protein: CASTYSYSGNTIYF
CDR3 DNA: TGTGCCAGCACCTACTCTTACTCTGGAAACACCATATATTTT